The sequence of this TCR beta chain was determined in a study of T cell repertoires in cytomegalovirus infection. Each CDR3 protein is one row after TCRdb ran MiXCR on the reads. The data show some 150,000 distinct CDR3 sequences, with 32% seen just once and 45% to 55% held by the top ten. This clonotype was detected ten times or more. What it binds is unknown. The V end lost 5 bases, the J end lost 7 bases, and 15 bases lay between the germline ends. Germline V gene data show CDR1 as SGHVS and CDR2 as FQNEAQ. CDR3 length equals 15 residues. The receptor was isolated from a human donor in good health (CMV status not recorded). Some clones in this sample may be carry-over from other donors' samples. The V and J genes are TRBV7-8 and TRBJ1-6, with a tentative D call TRBD1 (6 bases). The specimen comprised CD8+ T cells from cultured PBMCs, sampled from culture after CMV antigen stimulation. The CDR3 region is CASSLTGIENSPLHF. DNA for the CDR3: TGTGCCAGCAGCCTCACAGGGATCGAGAATTCACCCCTCCACTTT.